One and the same sample provided the 25 T cell receptor beta chains below, sequenced in a study of graft-versus-host responses after intestinal transplantation. The antigens for these receptors are not known. Using immunoSEQ multiplex PCR, the repertoire was profiled, and TCRdb retains in-frame clones only, with some absent. Seen here are some 80,000 clones, more than 85% observed once, and the top ten hold 6% to 9%. The input for sequencing was unstimulated CD8+ T cells sorted from spleen or lymph node cells, taken before transplant. These receptors came from a human donor who was the organ donor for an intestinal transplant.

The rearrangement joins TRBV9 to TRBJ1-1, with D maybe TRBD1 (5 bases). CDR1 is SGDLS, CDR2 YYNGEE, per germline. There are 14 residues in the CDR3. The V end was cut by 0 bases, the J end by 4 bases, with 10 bases between. CDR3 amino acids: CASSVGQMGTEAFF. DNA of the CDR3: TGTGCCAGCAGCGTAGGACAGATGGGCACTGAAGCTTTCTTT.

The V and J genes are TRBV2 and TRBJ2-7; D remains ambiguous. This CDR3 is 13 amino acids long. V was clipped by 3 bases and J by 3 bases, with 9 bases between them. Per germline, CDR1 SNHLY and CDR2 FYNNEI. The CDR3 coding sequence is TGTGCCAGCAGTGATAGGTTGGGCTACGAGCAGTACTTC. Protein product: CASSDRLGYEQYF.

Regarding this clone: One end of the junction does not line up with germline, which may come from a read error. Other DNA variants within this sample encode the same CDR3. The chain joins TRBV7-6 to TRBJ2-7; 7 bases map to TRBD1. CDR1 and CDR2 from the germline V gene are SGHVS and FNYEAQ. CDR3 length equals 14 residues. CDR3 protein: CASSYRDSTYEQYF. In DNA form, the CDR3 reads TGTGCCAGTAGCTACCGGGACAGTACCTACGAGCAGTACTTC.

The CDR3 reads CATSRDQTATYEQYF. CDR3 bases: TGTGCCACCAGCAGAGATCAGACGGCCACCTACGAGCAGTACTTC. The chain uses TRBV15 and TRBJ2-7; D is unclear. This CDR3 region has 15 residues. The V and J ends lost 0 bases and 2 bases respectively, with 11 bases between them. CDR1 and CDR2 from the germline V gene are LNHNV and YYDKDF (reference sequence).

Comments on this clone: One end of the junction varies from germline; a read error may be responsible. The V call is TRBV6-1, the J call TRBJ2-7, with D perhaps TRBD1 or TRBD2 (5 bases each). This CDR3 contains 16 residues. CDR1 is MNHNS and CDR2 is SASEGT in the germline V gene. The DNA of the CDR3 is TGTGCCCGCAGTGGCCGGGGCCCCGTGGGGGCCTACGAGCAGTACTTC. It specifies CARSGRGPVGAYEQYF.

This chain uses TRBV18 with TRBJ2-1; TRBD1 matches 8 bases. Germline assignment: CDR1 KGHSH and CDR2 LQKENI. V shed 3 bases, J shed 10 bases, and the junction held 2 bases outside the gene matches. This CDR3 spans 12 amino acids. As DNA, the CDR3 is TGTGCCAGCTCACCCGACAGGGGCGAGCAGTTCTTC. It specifies CASSPDRGEQFF.

Here the CDR3 reads CASSFAAGTAPYEQYF. Written as DNA, the CDR3 is TGTGCCAGCAGCTTTGCCGCCGGGACAGCGCCTTACGAGCAGTACTTC. The chain is built from TRBV7-9 and TRBJ2-7; 7 bases fit TRBD1. The CDR3 is 16 amino acids. The V gene end was trimmed by 3 bases and the J gene end by 4 bases; junction bases not matched to a gene: 12. From germline, CDR1 is SEHNR and CDR2 FQNEAQ (reference sequence).

The rearrangement uses TRBV14 and TRBJ2-5; D gene ambiguous. Gene TRBJ2-7 matches the end of the DNA better, so the J call may be wrong. CDR1 and CDR2 from the germline V gene are SGHDN and FVKESK. This CDR3 has 12 amino acids. CDR3 residues: CASSQDPYEQYF. As DNA, the CDR3 is TGTGCCAGCAGCCAAGATCCCTACGAGCAGTACTTC.

This sequence joins TRBV2 and TRBJ1-5, with 7 positions matching TRBD1. V was clipped by 4 bases and J by 7 bases; unmatched bases: 7. The CDR3 has 14 amino acids. Looked up from germline, CDR1 is SNHLY and CDR2 is FYNNEI. The CDR3 spells CASSGAQGEQPQHF. CDR3 in DNA: TGTGCCAGCAGTGGGGCCCAGGGGGAACAGCCCCAGCATTTT.

The chain is built from TRBV7-3 and TRBJ2-1; 10 nucleotides match TRBD2. CDR1 and CDR2 (germline): SGHTA, FQGTGA. J lost 7 bases, V lost 0 bases, and 15 bases had no gene match. This CDR3 comprises 19 residues. The CDR3 sequence: CASSLTPTRVAGGGNEQFF. As DNA, the CDR3 is TGTGCCAGCAGCTTAACCCCCACCAGGGTAGCGGGGGGTGGGAATGAGCAGTTCTTC.

This clone showed up just a few times. CDR3 sequence reads: CASSIGRANEQFF. The CDR3 DNA follows: TGTGCCAGTAGTATCGGCAGGGCAAACGAGCAGTTCTTC. The rearrangement joins TRBV19 to TRBJ2-1; tentatively, D is TRBD1 (5 bases). CDR1 is LNHDA and CDR2 is SQIVND in the germline V gene (reference sequence). Trimming left V 3 bases short and J 10 bases short, with 13 bases between. The CDR3 is 13 amino acids.

V and J are TRBV5-1 and TRBJ2-7, with TRBD1 identical over 8 bases. Germline-derived CDR1 and CDR2 are SGHRS and YFSETQ. Germline trimming cut 4 bases from V and 7 bases from J; bases unmatched to any gene: 13. CDR3 length: 15 residues. As DNA, the CDR3 is TGCGCCAGCAGCCCCGGGACAGGCCCCAGCGGGGAGCAGTACTTC. Encoded protein: CASSPGTGPSGEQYF.

The chain links TRBV27 to TRBJ2-1; tentatively, D is TRBD1 or TRBD2 (5 bases each). CDR3 length equals 15 residues. Germline lookup yields CDR1 MNHEY and CDR2 SMNVEV (reference sequence). V dropped 6 bases and J dropped 7 bases, with 19 bases sitting between them. CDR3 sequence: CASSPWGTEVNEQFF. Written as DNA, the CDR3 is TGTGCCAGCAGCCCCTGGGGGACCGAGGTAAATGAGCAGTTCTTC.

This chain connects TRBV5-1 to TRBJ2-1; no clear D. The germline gives CDR1 SGHRS, CDR2 YFSETQ. V was pared by 0 bases and J by 4 bases, with 5 bases between. CDR3 size: 13 residues. In DNA form, the CDR3 reads TGCGCCAGCAGCTTGGACCATTACAATGAGCAGTTCTTC. This encodes CASSLDHYNEQFF.

The rearrangement uses TRBV5-6 and TRBJ2-1, with 9 bases fitting TRBD2. Germline CDR1 SGHDT, CDR2 YYEEEE. The CDR3 is made up of 16 amino acids. The V segment lost 1 base and the J segment 5 bases; nucleotides outside the gene matches: 7. CDR3 DNA: TGTGCCAGCAGCTTGATGGGCGGGGGGGCCGACAATGAGCAGTTCTTC. It yields the protein CASSLMGGGADNEQFF. Full variable domain (rest looked up from reference TRBV5-6 and TRBJ2-1): DAGVTQSPTHLIKTRGQQVTLRCSPKSGHDTVSWYQQALGQGPQFIFQYYEEEERQRGNFPDRFSGHQFPNYSSELNVNALLLGDSALYLCASSLMGGGADNEQFFGPGTRLTVL.

DNA for the CDR3: TGTGCCAGCTGGGAATTTGGGACCATAACTGAAGCTTTCTTT. This translates into CASWEFGTITEAFF. The genes are TRBV18 and TRBJ1-1, with a weak D call TRBD1 (5 bases). The length of the CDR3 is 14 residues. Germline assignment: CDR1 KGHSH and CDR2 LQKENI. With 7 bases removed from V and 5 bases from J, the gap between germline ends came to 17 bases.

The chain is built from TRBV27 and TRBJ2-1; a weak D match, TRBD2 (6 bases). V lost 3 bases to trimming and J lost 3 bases, with 9 bases between them. The V gene's germline CDR1 is MNHEY and CDR2 SMNVEV (reference sequence). CDR3 length equals 14 residues. DNA for the CDR3: TGTGCCAGCAGTTTCGGACTACTCTACAATGAGCAGTTCTTC. It encodes CASSFGLLYNEQFF.

The rearrangement links TRBV4-1 to TRBJ1-1; D not certain. From germline, CDR1 is MGHRA and CDR2 YSYEKL. This CDR3 comprises 15 residues. With 0 bases removed from V and 1 base from J, the gap between germline ends came to 9 bases. The chain's CDR3 is CASSQELPRNTEAFF. The CDR3 nucleotides are TGCGCCAGCAGCCAAGAATTGCCCCGGAACACTGAAGCTTTCTTT.

The J gene is TRBJ2-2, the V gene TRBV5-5, with 7 bases lining up with TRBD1. Trimming took 3 bases from V and 2 from J; bases not matched to a gene: 4. Germline V CDR1 and CDR2: SGHKS, YYEKEE (reference sequence). The CDR3 spans 15 residues. The CDR3 here is CASSSYRGNTGELFF. The CDR3 region has the DNA TGTGCCAGCAGCTCTTACAGGGGTAACACCGGGGAGCTGTTTTTT.

The CDR3, as DNA: TGTGCCAGCAGCCCCTTACGCAGGGGGGGTTACAATGAGCAGTTCTTC. Protein sequence: CASSPLRRGGYNEQFF. The chain employs TRBV11-3 and TRBJ2-1; D tentatively fits TRBD1 or TRBD2 (7 bases each). The V end was cut by 5 bases, the J end by 4 bases, with 18 bases between. The CDR3 is 16 amino acids. Germline V gene sequence: CDR1 SGHNT, CDR2 YENEEA.

The J gene is TRBJ2-7, the V gene TRBV9; D possibly uses TRBD1 or TRBD2 (6 bases each). The CDR3 sequence is 12 residues long. Deletions cut 7 bases from V and 5 bases from J, with 13 bases between. Germline loops: CDR1 SGDLS, CDR2 YYNGEE. The CDR3 bases are TGTGCCAGCCGGGGGACACCAAACGAGCAGTACTTC. Protein sequence: CASRGTPNEQYF.

The chain recombines TRBV25-1 with TRBJ1-1; TRBD1 is a possible D gene (5 bases). Germline lookup yields CDR1 MGHDK and CDR2 SYGVNS. CDR3 length: 13 amino acids. Trimming took off 5 bases at V and 1 base at J, with 8 bases between the two ends. CDR3 amino acids: CASSLDRNTEAFF. The CDR3 region has the DNA TGTGCCAGCAGTTTAGACAGGAACACTGAAGCTTTCTTT. Filled out from reference TRBV25-1 and TRBJ1-1, the complete variable domain reads EADIYQTPRYLVIGTGKKITLECSQTMGHDKMYWYQQDPGMELHLIHYSYGVNSTEKGDLSSESTVSRIRTEHFPLTLESARPSHTSQYLCASSLDRNTEAFFGQGTRLTVV.

The chain has TRBV6-5 and TRBJ2-1, with a tentative D call TRBD2 (6 bases). The V gene lost 5 bases and the J gene lost 4 bases, with 15 bases spanning the gap. Looked up from germline, CDR1 is MNHEY and CDR2 is SVGAGI. The CDR3 is 15 amino acids. The CDR3 bases are TGTGCCAGCAGTACTACATGGAGGGAATACAATGAGCAGTTCTTC. Protein sequence: CASSTTWREYNEQFF.

Points on this clone: The sample has other DNA sequences that encode this CDR3 too. The V and J genes are TRBV7-9 and TRBJ1-4; D might be TRBD1 (5 bases). Germline V lookup: CDR1 SEHNR, CDR2 FQNEAQ (reference sequence). V shed 4 bases and J shed 7 bases, with 16 bases lying between them. The CDR3 sequence is 15 residues long. The CDR3 DNA sequence: TGTGCCAGCAGCTCCGTGGGCGGGCAGGGTGAAAAACTGTTTTTT. Its translation: CASSSVGGQGEKLFF.

This chain connects TRBV9 to TRBJ2-7; a possible D gene is TRBD2 (6 bases). The V end lost 4 bases, the J end lost 5 bases, and 16 bases lay between the germline ends. There are 14 residues in the CDR3. Germline lookup yields CDR1 SGDLS and CDR2 YYNGEE. This chain's CDR3 is CASSPSGGVHEQYF. The CDR3 bases are TGTGCCAGCAGCCCCTCAGGCGGGGTCCACGAGCAGTACTTC.